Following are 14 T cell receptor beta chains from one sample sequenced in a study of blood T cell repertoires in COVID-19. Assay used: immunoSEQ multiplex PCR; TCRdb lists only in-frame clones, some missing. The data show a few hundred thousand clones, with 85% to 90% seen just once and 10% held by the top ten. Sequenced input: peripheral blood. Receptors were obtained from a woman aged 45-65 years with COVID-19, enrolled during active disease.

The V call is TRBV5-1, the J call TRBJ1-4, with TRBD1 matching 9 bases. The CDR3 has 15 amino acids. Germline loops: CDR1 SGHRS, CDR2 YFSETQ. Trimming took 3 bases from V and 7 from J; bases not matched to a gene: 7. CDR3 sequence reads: CASSWEGQGGEKLFF. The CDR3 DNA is TGCGCCAGCAGCTGGGAGGGACAGGGAGGTGAAAAACTGTTTTTT.

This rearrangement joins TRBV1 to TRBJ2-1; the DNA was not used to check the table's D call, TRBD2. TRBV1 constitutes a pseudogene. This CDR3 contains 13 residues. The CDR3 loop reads CTSGSGGFNEQFF. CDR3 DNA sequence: TGCACCAGCGGGAGCGGGGGGTTCAATGAGCAGTTCTTC.

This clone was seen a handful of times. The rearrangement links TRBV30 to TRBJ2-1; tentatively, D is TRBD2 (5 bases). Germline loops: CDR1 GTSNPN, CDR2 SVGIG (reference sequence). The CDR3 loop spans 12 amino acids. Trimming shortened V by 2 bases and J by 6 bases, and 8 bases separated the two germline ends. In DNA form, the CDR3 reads TGTGCCTGGAGTCTAGGACTCAATGAGCAGTTCTTC. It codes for CAWSLGLNEQFF.

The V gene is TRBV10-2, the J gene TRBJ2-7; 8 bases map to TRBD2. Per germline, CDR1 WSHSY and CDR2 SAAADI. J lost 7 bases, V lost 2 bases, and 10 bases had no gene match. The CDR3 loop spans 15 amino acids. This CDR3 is CASSEPLGLAGEQYV. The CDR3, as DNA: TGCGCCAGCAGTGAGCCACTAGGACTAGCCGGGGAGCAGTACGTC.

The chain's CDR3 is CASSQVAGGQPQHF. In nucleotides, the CDR3 is TGCGCCAGCAGCCAAGTAGCAGGGGGTCAGCCCCAGCATTTT. The genes are TRBV4-1 and TRBJ1-5, with 7 bases fitting TRBD1. Germline CDR1 reads MGHRA; CDR2 reads YSYEKL. CDR3 length: 14 residues. J lost 6 bases, V lost 1 base, and 3 bases had no gene match.

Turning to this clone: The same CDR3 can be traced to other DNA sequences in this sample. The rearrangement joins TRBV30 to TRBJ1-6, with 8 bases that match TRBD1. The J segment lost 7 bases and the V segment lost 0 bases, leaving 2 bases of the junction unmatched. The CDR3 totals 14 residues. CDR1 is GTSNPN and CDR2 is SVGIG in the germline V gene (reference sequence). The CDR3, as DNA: TGTGCCTGGAGTGTAGACAGGGGAAATTCACCCCTCCACTTT. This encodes CAWSVDRGNSPLHF.

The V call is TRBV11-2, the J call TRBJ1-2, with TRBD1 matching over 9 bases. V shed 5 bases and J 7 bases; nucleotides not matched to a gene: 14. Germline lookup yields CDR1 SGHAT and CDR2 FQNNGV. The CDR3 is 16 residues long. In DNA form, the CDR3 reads TGTGCCAGCAGCCCTATAGGGGACAGGGTTTCGTTTGGCTACACCTTC. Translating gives CASSPIGDRVSFGYTF.

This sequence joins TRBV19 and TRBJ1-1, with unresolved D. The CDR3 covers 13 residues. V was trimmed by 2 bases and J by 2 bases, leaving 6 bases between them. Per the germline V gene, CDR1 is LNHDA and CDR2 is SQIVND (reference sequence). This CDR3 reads CASSIRANTEAFF. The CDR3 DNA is TGTGCCAGTAGTATAAGAGCTAACACTGAAGCTTTCTTT.

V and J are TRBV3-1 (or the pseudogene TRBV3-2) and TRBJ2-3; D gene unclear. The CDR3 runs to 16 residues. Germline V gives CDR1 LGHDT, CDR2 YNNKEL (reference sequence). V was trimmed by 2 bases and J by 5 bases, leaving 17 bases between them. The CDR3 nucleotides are TGTGCCAGCAGCCAATCGCTCAATCCCCCAGGAGATACGCAGTATTTT. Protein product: CASSQSLNPPGDTQYF.

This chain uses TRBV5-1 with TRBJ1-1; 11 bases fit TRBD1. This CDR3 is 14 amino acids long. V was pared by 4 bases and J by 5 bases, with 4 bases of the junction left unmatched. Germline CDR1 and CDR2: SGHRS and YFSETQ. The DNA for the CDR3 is TGCGCCAGCAGCCCGGACAGGGGGCAAACTGAAGCTTTCTTT. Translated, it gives CASSPDRGQTEAFF.

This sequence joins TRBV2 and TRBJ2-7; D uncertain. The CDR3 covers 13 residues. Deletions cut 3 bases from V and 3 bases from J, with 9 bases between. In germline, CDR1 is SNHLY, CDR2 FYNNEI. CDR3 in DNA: TGTGCCAGCAGTGAGCAGGTAAACTACGAGCAGTACTTC. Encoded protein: CASSEQVNYEQYF.

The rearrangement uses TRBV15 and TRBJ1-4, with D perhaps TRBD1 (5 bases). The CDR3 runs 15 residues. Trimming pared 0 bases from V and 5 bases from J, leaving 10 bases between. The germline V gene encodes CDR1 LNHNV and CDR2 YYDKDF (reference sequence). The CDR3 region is CATSRDGGNNEKLFF. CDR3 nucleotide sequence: TGTGCCACCAGCAGAGATGGGGGGAACAATGAAAAACTGTTTTTT.

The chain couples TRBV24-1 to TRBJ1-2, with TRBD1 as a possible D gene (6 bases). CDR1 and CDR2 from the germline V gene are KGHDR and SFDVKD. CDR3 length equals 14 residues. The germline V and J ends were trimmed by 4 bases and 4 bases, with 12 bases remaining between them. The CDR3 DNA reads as TGTGCCACCAGTGACCCCGGGACAACCTATGGCTACACCTTC. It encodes CATSDPGTTYGYTF.

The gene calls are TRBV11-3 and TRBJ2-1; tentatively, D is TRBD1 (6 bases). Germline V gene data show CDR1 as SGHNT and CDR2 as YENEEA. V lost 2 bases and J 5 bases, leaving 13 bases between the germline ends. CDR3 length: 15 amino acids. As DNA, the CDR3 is TGTGCCAGCAGCTTATCTTTTCAGGGGAACAATGAGCAGTTCTTC. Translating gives CASSLSFQGNNEQFF.